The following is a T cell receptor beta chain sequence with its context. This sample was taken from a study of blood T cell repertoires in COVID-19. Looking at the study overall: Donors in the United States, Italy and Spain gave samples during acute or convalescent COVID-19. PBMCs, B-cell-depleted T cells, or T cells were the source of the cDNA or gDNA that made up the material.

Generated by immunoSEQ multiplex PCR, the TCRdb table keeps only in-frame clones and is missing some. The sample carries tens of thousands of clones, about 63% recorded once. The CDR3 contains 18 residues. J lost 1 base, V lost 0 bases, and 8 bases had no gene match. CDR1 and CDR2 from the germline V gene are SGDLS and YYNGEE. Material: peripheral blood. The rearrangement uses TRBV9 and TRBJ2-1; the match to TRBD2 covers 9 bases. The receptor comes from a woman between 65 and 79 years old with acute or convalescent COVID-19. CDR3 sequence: CASSVGFGAGGSYNEQFF. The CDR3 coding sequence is TGTGCCAGCAGCGTAGGATTCGGGGCGGGAGGGTCCTACAATGAGCAGTTCTTC.